This T cell receptor beta chain was sequenced in a study of T cells in Graves' hyperthyroidism and ophthalmopathy. Regions amplified from RNA transcripts were the TCR beta CDR3 regions. In the first-round RT-PCR of the TCR CDR3, the HTBI primer set was used. TCRdb processed the multiplex PCR reads anew with MiXCR; each CDR3 protein has one entry. In the table there are roughly 740,000 distinct CDR3 sequences, less than 20% of which are singletons. Diagnoses rested on clinical symptoms, serum thyroxine and TRAb, thyroid ultrasound and orbital computed tomography. Sequenced sample: blood. The clonotype comes from a man aged 18 to 35 with Graves' hyperthyroidism.

CDR3 sequence: CASSWGTYEQYF. In DNA, the CDR3 is TGCGCCAGCAGTTGGGGGACCTACGAGCAGTACTTC. This sequence joins TRBV5-1 and TRBJ2-7; tentatively, D is TRBD1 or TRBD2 (5 bases each). CDR3 length: 12 residues. Looked up from germline, CDR1 is SGHRS and CDR2 is YFSETQ. V lost 5 bases, J lost 2 bases, and 8 bases lay in between.